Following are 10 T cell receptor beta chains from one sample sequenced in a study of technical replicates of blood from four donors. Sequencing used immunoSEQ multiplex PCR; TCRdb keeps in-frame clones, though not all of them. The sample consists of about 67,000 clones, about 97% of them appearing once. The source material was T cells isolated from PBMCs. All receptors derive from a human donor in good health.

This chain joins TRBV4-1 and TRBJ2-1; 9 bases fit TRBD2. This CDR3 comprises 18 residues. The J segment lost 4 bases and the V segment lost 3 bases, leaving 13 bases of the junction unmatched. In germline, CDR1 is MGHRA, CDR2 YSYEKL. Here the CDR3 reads CASSQDAVAGARYNEQFF. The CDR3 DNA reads TGCGCCAGCAGCCAGGATGCTGTAGCGGGGGCAAGGTACAATGAGCAGTTCTTC.

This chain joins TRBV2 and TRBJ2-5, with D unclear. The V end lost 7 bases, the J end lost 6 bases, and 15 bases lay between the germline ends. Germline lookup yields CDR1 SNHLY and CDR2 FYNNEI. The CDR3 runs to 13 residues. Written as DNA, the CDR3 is TGTGCCAGCACGGGTGGAATGAGTAAGACCCAGTACTTC. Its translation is CASTGGMSKTQYF. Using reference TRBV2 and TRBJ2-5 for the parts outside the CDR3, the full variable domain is EPEVTQTPSHQVTQMGQEVILRCVPISNHLYFYWYRQILGQKVEFLVSFYNNEISEKSEIFDDQFSVERPDGSNFTLKIRSTKLEDSAMYFCASTGGMSKTQYFGPGTRLLVL.

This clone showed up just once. DNA of the CDR3: TGTGCCAGCAGCGACAGGCTAACTAGCGGGAGGGACTACGAGCAGTACTTC. It codes for CASSDRLTSGRDYEQYF. V gene TRBV21-1 combines with J gene TRBJ2-7; the D call in the table, TRBD2, was not verified against the DNA. TRBV21-1 is termed a pseudogene. The CDR3 has 17 residues.

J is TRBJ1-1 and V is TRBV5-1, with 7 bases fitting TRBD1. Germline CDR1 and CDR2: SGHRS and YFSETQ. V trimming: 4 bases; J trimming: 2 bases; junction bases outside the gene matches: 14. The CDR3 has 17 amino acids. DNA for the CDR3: TGCGCCAGCAGCCAGACCGGGACAGATTACCTCAACACTGAAGCTTTCTTT. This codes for CASSQTGTDYLNTEAFF.

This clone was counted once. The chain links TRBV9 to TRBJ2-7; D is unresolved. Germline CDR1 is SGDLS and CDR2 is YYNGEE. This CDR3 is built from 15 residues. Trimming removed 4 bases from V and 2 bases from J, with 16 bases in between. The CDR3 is CASSPLPSAPYEQYF. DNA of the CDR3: TGTGCCAGCAGCCCACTCCCAAGCGCTCCCTACGAGCAGTACTTC.

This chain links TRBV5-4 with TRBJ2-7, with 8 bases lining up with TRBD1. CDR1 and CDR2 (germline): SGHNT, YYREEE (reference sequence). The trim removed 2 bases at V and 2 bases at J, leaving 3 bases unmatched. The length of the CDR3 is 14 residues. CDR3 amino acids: CASSFRDRTYEQYF. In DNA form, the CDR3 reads TGTGCCAGCAGCTTCCGGGACAGGACCTACGAGCAGTACTTC.

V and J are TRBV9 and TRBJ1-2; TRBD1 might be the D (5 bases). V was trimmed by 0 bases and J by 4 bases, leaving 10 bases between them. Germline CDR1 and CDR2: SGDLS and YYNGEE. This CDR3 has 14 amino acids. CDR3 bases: TGTGCCAGCAGCGTAGAGGGGTCAATCTATGGCTACACCTTC. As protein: CASSVEGSIYGYTF. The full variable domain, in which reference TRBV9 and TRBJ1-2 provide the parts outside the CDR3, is DSGVTQTPKHLITATGQRVTLRCSPRSGDLSVYWYQQSLDQGLQFLIQYYNGEERAKGNILERFSAQQFPDLHSELNLSSLELGDSALYFCASSVEGSIYGYTFGSGTRLTVV.

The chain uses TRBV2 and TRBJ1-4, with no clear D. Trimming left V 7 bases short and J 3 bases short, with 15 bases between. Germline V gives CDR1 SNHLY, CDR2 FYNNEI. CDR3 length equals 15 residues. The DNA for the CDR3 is TGTGCCAGCAATAGAGGAGTAGGATCTAATGAAAAACTGTTTTTT. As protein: CASNRGVGSNEKLFF. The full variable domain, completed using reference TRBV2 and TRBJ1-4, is EPEVTQTPSHQVTQMGQEVILRCVPISNHLYFYWYRQILGQKVEFLVSFYNNEISEKSEIFDDQFSVERPDGSNFTLKIRSTKLEDSAMYFCASNRGVGSNEKLFFGSGTQLSVL.

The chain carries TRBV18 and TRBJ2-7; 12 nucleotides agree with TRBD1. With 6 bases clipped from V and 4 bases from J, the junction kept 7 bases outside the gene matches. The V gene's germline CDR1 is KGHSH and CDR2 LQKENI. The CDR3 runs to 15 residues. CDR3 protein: CASSPGTGGLYEQYF. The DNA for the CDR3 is TGTGCCAGCTCCCCCGGGACAGGGGGCTTGTACGAGCAGTACTTC.

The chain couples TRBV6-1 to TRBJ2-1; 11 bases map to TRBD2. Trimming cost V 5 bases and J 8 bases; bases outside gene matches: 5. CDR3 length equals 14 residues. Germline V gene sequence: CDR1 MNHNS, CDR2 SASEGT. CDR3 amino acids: CASSTSGSLDEQFF. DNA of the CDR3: TGTGCCAGCAGTACTAGCGGGAGTTTGGATGAGCAGTTCTTC.